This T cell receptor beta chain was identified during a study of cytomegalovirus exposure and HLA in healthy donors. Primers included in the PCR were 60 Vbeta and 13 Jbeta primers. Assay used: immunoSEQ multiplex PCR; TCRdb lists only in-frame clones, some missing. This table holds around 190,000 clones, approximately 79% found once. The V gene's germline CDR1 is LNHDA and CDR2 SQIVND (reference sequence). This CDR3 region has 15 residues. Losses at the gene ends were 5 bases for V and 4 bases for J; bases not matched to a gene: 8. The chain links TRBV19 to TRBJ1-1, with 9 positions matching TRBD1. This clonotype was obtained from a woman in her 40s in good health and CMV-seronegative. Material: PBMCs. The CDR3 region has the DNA TGTGCCAGTAGTCCGGGACAGGGTGGTTTCACTGAAGCTTTCTTT. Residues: CASSPGQGGFTEAFF.